A selection of T cell receptor beta chains follows, all from one sample in a study of blood T cells in healthy people across ages. From the 5' RACE reads, TCRdb called clonotypes with MiXCR, one entry per CDR3 protein. This table has 600,000 to 650,000 distinct CDR3 sequences, roughly 50% appearing once. Sample: blood. The receptor source for this set is a man aged 60 to 69 in good health. The CDR3 runs from the conserved cysteine through the conserved F or W. The D gene is left open where the match is weak. A row's size may be missing; if present it is once, few, many or a size class.

NA,TRBV4-2,TRBJ2-7,TRBD2,TGTGCCAGCAGCCAAAGACGGACTAGCGGGGGGGCGAATGAGCAGTACTTC,CASSQRRTSGGANEQYF
NA,TRBV6-1,TRBJ1-6,TRBD1,TGTGCCAGCAGTGAAACCTTGGGACAGGGGCGGTCACCCCTCCACTTT,CASSETLGQGRSPLHF
once,TRBV7-2,TRBJ2-1,TRBD2,TGTGTCAGCAGCTTAGCTAGCGGAGATTACAATGAGCAGTTCTTC,CVSSLASGDYNEQFF
few,TRBV28,TRBJ2-7,TRBD1,TGTGCCAGCAGTTCGGGACAGGCTACAGTTGAGCAGTACTTC,CASSSGQATVEQYF
NA,TRBV20-1,TRBJ2-1,NA,TGCAGTGCTAGTTCCCCTGGGCTACCCCCGAACAATGAGCAGTTCTTC,CSASSPGLPPNNEQFF
once,TRBV5-8,TRBJ2-4,NA,TGTGTCAGCAGCCTGGGGGTGGCCAAAAACATTCAGTACTTC,CVSSLGVAKNIQYF
NA,TRBV11-2,TRBJ1-1,NA,TGTGCCAGCAGCTTAGCCCAGTGGGCAACCTGGGGGAAAGCTTTCTTT,CASSLAQWATWGKAFF
few,TRBV5-1,TRBJ2-6,NA,TGCGCCAGCAGTCTGGAGGGGGCGGCTGGGGCCAACGTCCTGACTTTC,CASSLEGAAGANVLTF
NA,TRBV25-1,TRBJ1-2,NA,TGTGCCAGCAGTGGGGGGGTCAGGACGTATGGCTACACCTTC,CASSGGVRTYGYTF
few,TRBV6-2/TRBV6-3,TRBJ1-5,NA,TGTGCCAGCAGTTATCCGCCCGCGCAGGGGTATCAGCCCCAGCATTTT,CASSYPPAQGYQPQHF
NA,TRBV11-2,TRBJ2-5,NA,TGTGCCAGCAGCCTCTCCGGGACCAGGGAGCAGTACTTC,CASSLSGTREQYF
NA,TRBV5-1,TRBJ2-1,TRBD1,TGCGCCAGCAGCTTGGGGGACAGGGAATACAATGAGCAGTTCTTC,CASSLGDREYNEQFF
few,TRBV20-1,TRBJ2-5,NA,TGCAGTGCCGCCAAACAGGGAACCCAGTACTTC,CSAAKQGTQYF
few,TRBV27,TRBJ2-7,TRBD1,TGTGCCAGCAGTCAAACGACAGGGCCCAACGAGCAGTACTTC,CASSQTTGPNEQYF
NA,TRBV7-2,TRBJ2-5,NA,TGTGCCAGCAGCTTAGCGGGGGTGATAGAGACCCAGTACTTC,CASSLAGVIETQYF
NA,TRBV9,TRBJ2-4,TRBD1,TGTGCCAGCAGCCCAGGGACAGGGACAAACATTCAGTACTTC,CASSPGTGTNIQYF
few,TRBV7-9,TRBJ2-1,NA,TGTGCCAGCAGCTCCGGATCCCACAATGAGCAGTTCTTC,CASSSGSHNEQFF
few,TRBV12-3/TRBV12-4,TRBJ2-3,NA,TGTGCCAGCAAGGGCGGGCTGGTAGATACGCAGTATTTT,CASKGGLVDTQYF
NA,TRBV25-1,TRBJ2-7,NA,TGTGCCAGCAGTGAGCAGGGTAACCACGAGCAGTACTTC,CASSEQGNHEQYF
NA,TRBV2,TRBJ2-5,TRBD2,TGTGCCAGCAGTGTAGGGACTAGGAGAGAGACCCAGTACTTC,CASSVGTRRETQYF
NA,TRBV18,TRBJ2-1,TRBD1,TGTGCCAGCTCCTGGGACAGGGTCTACAATGAGCAGTTCTTC,CASSWDRVYNEQFF
NA,TRBV4-1,TRBJ2-4,TRBD1,TGCGCCAGCAGCCATCCCGGACAGGGGGGGAACATTCAGTACTTC,CASSHPGQGGNIQYF
NA,TRBV21-1,TRBJ2-2,NA,TGTGCCAGCAGCAAAGTGCACAAGGAGAACACCGGGGAGCTGTTTTTT,CASSKVHKENTGELFF
once,TRBV2,TRBJ2-1,NA,TGTGCCAGCAGTGGCCTTTTCCGGGACAATGAGCAGTTCTTC,CASSGLFRDNEQFF
NA,TRBV3-1,TRBJ2-1,NA,TGTGCCAGCAGCCAAGATACCAGGGGTTACAATGAGCAGTTCTTC,CASSQDTRGYNEQFF
NA,TRBV7-2,TRBJ2-3,NA,TGTGCCAGCAGCTTAGGGGGCGCTAGTTTCACAGATACGCAGTATTTT,CASSLGGASFTDTQYF
NA,TRBV15,TRBJ2-1,NA,TGTGCCACCAGCAGAGAGGGGTACAATGAGCAGTTCTTC,CATSREGYNEQFF
NA,TRBV20-1,TRBJ1-4,NA,TGCAGTGCTAGCAGGGAGGCTAATGAAAAACTGTTTTTT,CSASREANEKLFF
NA,TRBV7-2,TRBJ2-3,NA,TGTGCCAGCAGCTTAGCGGGCCGCCTCACAGATACGCAGTATTTT,CASSLAGRLTDTQYF
NA,TRBV7-9,TRBJ2-3,NA,TGTGCCAGCAGCTTCGGGCCGACCAACACAGATACGCAGTATTTT,CASSFGPTNTDTQYF
NA,TRBV5-6,TRBJ1-2,NA,TGTGCCAGCAGCCCGGGGCTTGACCCCTATGGCTACACCTTC,CASSPGLDPYGYTF
few,TRBV29-1,TRBJ2-5,TRBD1,TGCAGCGTAGGACAGGGGTTCGTGGTGGGGCAAGAGACCCAGTACTTC,CSVGQGFVVGQETQYF
NA,TRBV20-1,TRBJ1-3,TRBD1,TGCAGTGCTAGGGCAGGACAGGACTCTGGAAACACCATATATTTT,CSARAGQDSGNTIYF
NA,TRBV27,TRBJ1-6,TRBD1,TGTGCCAGCAGTTTGACAGGGGGAACCCGGTCACCCCTCCACTTT,CASSLTGGTRSPLHF
NA,TRBV15,TRBJ1-2,NA,TGTGCCACCAGCAGTGCGGGACTCGCTGGCTATGGCTACACCTTC,CATSSAGLAGYGYTF
NA,TRBV6-2/TRBV6-3,TRBJ2-1,NA,TGTGCCAGCAGTCGAGTGGGGGGCGCCTACAATGAGCAGTTCTTC,CASSRVGGAYNEQFF
NA,TRBV25-1,TRBJ2-2,NA,TGTGCCAGCAGTGTCCATCACATCGGGGAGCTGTTTTTT,CASSVHHIGELFF
few,TRBV5-1,TRBJ1-1,NA,TGCGCCAGCAGCTCGGACGTAAACACTGAAGCTTTCTTT,CASSSDVNTEAFF
few,TRBV12-3/TRBV12-4,TRBJ2-5,NA,TGTGCCAGCAGCTCAGAGGGGGGAGGTCAAGAGACCCAGTACTTC,CASSSEGGGQETQYF
NA,TRBV5-1,TRBJ2-5,NA,TGCGCCAGCAGCTTGGATGGGGAGGCCCAAGAGACCCAGTACTTC,CASSLDGEAQETQYF
once,TRBV7-9,TRBJ2-7,NA,TGTGCCAGCAGCTTCGGCGCTGGGGGAGGGGGTGACTACGAGCAGTACTTC,CASSFGAGGGGDYEQYF
NA,TRBV12-3/TRBV12-4,TRBJ1-6,NA,TGTGCCACGAACAATTATAATTCACCCCTCCACTTT,CATNNYNSPLHF
NA,TRBV20-1,TRBJ2-3,NA,TGCAGTCAGGCTGCGGCAGGCACAGATGGTACGCAGTATTTT,CSQAAAGTDGTQYF
NA,TRBV20-1,TRBJ2-5,NA,TGCAGTGCACCACTAGGGGAGATGGTCCAGTACTTC,CSAPLGEMVQYF
many,TRBV5-6,TRBJ2-7,TRBD2,TGTGCCAGCAGCGCCGGACTAGGCGAGCAGTACTTC,CASSAGLGEQYF
few,TRBV28,TRBJ2-7,TRBD2,TGTGCCAGCAGCCGCTTGGGGGGGGTCTCCTACGAGCAGTACTTC,CASSRLGGVSYEQYF
few,TRBV5-1,TRBJ2-7,NA,TGCGCCAGCAGCTTGGGAGCTGAGGCCGAGCAGTACTTC,CASSLGAEAEQYF
NA,TRBV10-3,TRBJ1-4,NA,TGTGCCATCGGACAGACCTGGGGTGAAAAACTGTTTTTT,CAIGQTWGEKLFF
NA,TRBV12-3/TRBV12-4,TRBJ2-3,TRBD2,TGTGCCAGCAGTTTTAGGCTAGCGGACCTACACACAGATACGCAGTATTTT,CASSFRLADLHTDTQYF
NA,TRBV12-3/TRBV12-4,TRBJ2-3,TRBD2,TGTGCCAGCACCCTTAGCGGGGGTTCGTTAGATACGCAGTATTTT,CASTLSGGSLDTQYF
once,TRBV7-2,TRBJ2-1,TRBD2,TGTGCCAGCAGCTTAGTCCCGGGACTAGCGGGGGCCTCATCCTACAATGAGCAGTTCTTC,CASSLVPGLAGASSYNEQFF
few,TRBV29-1,TRBJ2-1,TRBD2,TGCAGCGTTGAAGATCGGGAGGGCTACAATGAGCAGTTCTTC,CSVEDREGYNEQFF
NA,TRBV13,TRBJ1-2,NA,TGTGCCAGCAGCCCTTCGGGGGGCTATGGCTATGGCTACACCTTC,CASSPSGGYGYGYTF
few,TRBV11-1,TRBJ2-7,TRBD1,TGTGCCAGCCCCCACCCAGGACAGGGGGCCTACGAGCAGTACTTC,CASPHPGQGAYEQYF
few,TRBV20-1,TRBJ2-7,TRBD2,TGCAGTGCTAGGAGTACAGCGGGGGGTTTTAAGCAGTACTTC,CSARSTAGGFKQYF